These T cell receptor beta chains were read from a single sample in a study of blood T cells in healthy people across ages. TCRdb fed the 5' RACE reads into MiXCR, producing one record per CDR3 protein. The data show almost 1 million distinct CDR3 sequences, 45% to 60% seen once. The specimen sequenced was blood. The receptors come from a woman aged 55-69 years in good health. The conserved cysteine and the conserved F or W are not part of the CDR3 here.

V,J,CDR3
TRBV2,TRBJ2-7,ATTSTVTYEQY
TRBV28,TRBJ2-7,ASSGGLAAAYEQY
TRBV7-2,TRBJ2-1,AGSFYYNEQF
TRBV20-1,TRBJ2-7,SAGDRGAYSYEQY
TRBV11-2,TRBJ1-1,ASSSGRDTPREAF
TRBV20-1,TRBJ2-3,SGIKAGGFTDTQY
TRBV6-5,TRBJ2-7,ASRNPVSYEQY
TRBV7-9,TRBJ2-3,ASSLLAGQYRRNTDTQY
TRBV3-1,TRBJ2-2,ASSQIYSGLAGSNTGELF
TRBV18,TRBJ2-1,ASSPRVGEQF
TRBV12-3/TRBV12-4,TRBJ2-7,ASNMRGPDYEQY
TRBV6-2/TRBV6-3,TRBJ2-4,ASSYPRTGVTGLAKNIQY
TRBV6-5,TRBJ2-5,ASSSYSGQQETQY
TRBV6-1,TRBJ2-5,ASSGEAQETQY
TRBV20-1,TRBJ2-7,SATITYEQY
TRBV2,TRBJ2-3,ASGKLAGVTDTQY
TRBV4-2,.,ASSLEGQGSGEQY
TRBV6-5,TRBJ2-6,ASSYSRQSSGANALT
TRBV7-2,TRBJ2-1,ASSFSANNEQF
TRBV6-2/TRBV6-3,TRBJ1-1,ASSPGTGALLNTEAF
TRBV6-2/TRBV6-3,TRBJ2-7,ASSYSVEQY
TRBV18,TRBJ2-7,ASSPWDSAFSYEQY
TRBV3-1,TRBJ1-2,ASSRKGYT